This is a list of T cell receptor beta chains from one sample in a study of patients and donors after allogeneic stem cell transplantation. Each CDR3 protein gets one entry after TCRdb re-called the RT-PCR reads with MiXCR. The sample lists 87,000 or so distinct CDR3 sequences; roughly 4.9% were seen once. Sequenced sample: blood, either unsorted or a sorted T cell fraction (not recorded which). Receptors were obtained from a human donor who was either an allogeneic HSCT recipient or a stem cell or donor lymphocyte infusion donor (not recorded which). It is not recorded whose cells these are; they may come from a transplant donor. The CDR3 runs from the conserved cysteine through the conserved F or W. The D gene is left open where the match is weak. For some rows the clone size is stated as once, few or many, or as a class when expanded; others skip it.

>TRBV30|TRBJ2-7|many|TRBD1
TGTGCCTGGAGTGCCCCCGGGTGGACAGGGGGAAACGAGCAGTACTTC
CAWSAPGWTGGNEQYF
>TRBV18|TRBJ2-7|many|NA
TGTGCCAGCTCACCAGGGGCAGGGGTGTACGAGCAGTACTTC
CASSPGAGVYEQYF
>TRBV7-9|TRBJ1-4|many|TRBD1
TGTGCCAGCAGCTTGAAGGGACAGGGGGATGAAAAACTGTTTTTT
CASSLKGQGDEKLFF
>TRBV18|TRBJ2-6|few|NA
TGTGCCAGCTCACCACAATCGTTTTCTGGGGCCAACGTCCTGACTTTC
CASSPQSFSGANVLTF
>TRBV4-1|TRBJ2-7|few|NA
TGCGCCAGCAGCCAAGCGTTCAACTACGAGCAGTACTTC
CASSQAFNYEQYF
>TRBV12-3/TRBV12-4|TRBJ1-1|many|NA
TGTGCCACCTCTGACGGGGTGAACACTGAAGCTTTCTTT
CATSDGVNTEAFF
>TRBV14|TRBJ2-5|many|NA
TGTGCCAGCAGCCCTGTTCGGGGACTCCCTCAAGAGACCCAGTACTTC
CASSPVRGLPQETQYF
>TRBV7-3|TRBJ2-5|NA|NA
TGTGCCAGCAGCTCCACAGGGGGGGGCAGGACCCAGTACTTC
CASSSTGGGRTQYF
>TRBV5-1|TRBJ1-5|many|NA
TGCGCCAGCAGCTTGGAGGGCCCGGTCTCAGGGCAGCCCCAGCATTTT
CASSLEGPVSGQPQHF
>TRBV7-2|TRBJ2-5|many|TRBD2
TGTGCCAGCAGCTCCGGAACTAGCGGGGGAAAGACCCAGTACTTC
CASSSGTSGGKTQYF
>TRBV6-1|TRBJ1-6|many|TRBD1
TGTGCCAGGGAGGGAGAAGGGGGCGGGTCACCCCTCCACTTT
CAREGEGGGSPLHF
>TRBV20-1|TRBJ2-3|NA|TRBD2
TGCAGTGCTCCCCGCGCGGGAGGAGGTGATACGCAGTATTTT
CSAPRAGGGDTQYF
>TRBV5-6|TRBJ2-3|many|TRBD2
TGTGCCAGCAGCTCCATAGCGGGAGGCCGTACGCAGTATTTT
CASSSIAGGRTQYF
>TRBV18|TRBJ2-7|NA|NA
TGTGCCAGCTCACTCAGACAGGGAGCGGGTGGCTACGAGCAGTACTTC
CASSLRQGAGGYEQYF
>TRBV20-1|TRBJ1-2|many|NA
TGCAGTGCTGTCTCGGGGTTTAACTATGGCTACACCTTC
CSAVSGFNYGYTF
>TRBV18|TRBJ1-3|few|TRBD1
TGTGCCAGCTCACCACCAGCAAGGGGGCACACCATATATTTT
CASSPPARGHTIYF
>TRBV11-3|TRBJ2-7|few|NA
TGTGCCAGCAGCATTAGCGGAGGACTCTACGAGCAGTACTTC
CASSISGGLYEQYF
>TRBV7-6|TRBJ1-4|many|NA
TGTGCCAGCAGCTTAATGTCTACTAATGAAAAACTGTTTTTT
CASSLMSTNEKLFF
>TRBV5-1|TRBJ1-2|many|NA
TGCGCCAGCAGGAGTGAGACAACTGGTCCTGGCTACACCTTC
CASRSETTGPGYTF
>TRBV28|TRBJ2-3|many|NA
TGTGCCAGCAGCCGTATACCCAGGAGCACAGATACGCAGTATTTT
CASSRIPRSTDTQYF
>TRBV12-3/TRBV12-4|TRBJ2-1|many|NA
TGTGCCAGCAGTTTACTGGGTATGGGCTCCTACAATGAGCAGTTCTTC
CASSLLGMGSYNEQFF
>TRBV27|TRBJ2-4|NA|NA
TGTGCCAGCACTACGGGACCGATTCACCTCTTAGCCAAAAACATTCAGTACTTC
CASTTGPIHLLAKNIQYF
>TRBV28|TRBJ1-2|few|NA
TGTGCCAGCAGAACGCACGTGGGAGGCGGAGGCTACACCTTC
CASRTHVGGGGYTF
>TRBV5-6|TRBJ2-2|few|TRBD1
TGTGCCAGCAGCTTGGGAACTAGGACAGGGCCGGGCACCGGGGAGCTGTTTTTT
CASSLGTRTGPGTGELFF
>TRBV29-1|TRBJ2-4|many|NA
TGCAGCGTACGGAACCTAGCCAAAAACATTCAGTACTTC
CSVRNLAKNIQYF
>TRBV5-5|TRBJ2-1|many|NA
TGTGCCAGCAGCTTGAACAGGGACTACAATGAGCAGTTCTTC
CASSLNRDYNEQFF
>TRBV27|TRBJ1-1|NA|NA
TGTGCCAGCAGACAATGGGGGGCGAATACTGAAGCTTTCTTT
CASRQWGANTEAFF
>TRBV12-3/TRBV12-4|TRBJ1-3|many|NA
TGTGCCAGCAGTTTAGCCGCAGGGTTAGACACCATATATTTT
CASSLAAGLDTIYF
>TRBV7-2|TRBJ2-2|many|NA
TGTGCCAGCAGCCGACGGGGGCGCTCAGGGGAGCTGTTTTTT
CASSRRGRSGELFF
>TRBV7-8|TRBJ1-4|many|NA
TGTGCCAGCAGGCTTCGACCGGGCCTCGGAAGACGAACTAATGAAAAACTGTTTTTT
CASRLRPGLGRRTNEKLFF
>TRBV3-1|TRBJ2-1|medium-sized|NA
TGTGCCAGCAGCCAAGCCGAGGTGAGACTAAAGCAGTTCTTC
CASSQAEVRLKQFF
>TRBV7-9|TRBJ1-6|many|TRBD1
TGTGCCAGCAGTCATGACAGGGGAAATTCACCCCTCCACTTT
CASSHDRGNSPLHF
>TRBV11-3|TRBJ2-7|NA|TRBD1
TGTGCCAGCAGGCAACCGGGACAGGGTTCGCGGTCTTACGAGCAGTACTTC
CASRQPGQGSRSYEQYF
>TRBV20-1|TRBJ2-6|few|NA
TGCAGTACGCAGGGTAGGGCCAACGTCCTGACTTTC
CSTQGRANVLTF
>TRBV24-1|TRBJ2-1|many|NA
TGTGCCACCAGACCATCGGGGGATCGACATGAGCAGTTCTTC
CATRPSGDRHEQFF
>TRBV20-1|TRBJ1-1|few|NA
TGCAGTGCTAGAGGGTCCCAGGGTCACGTTAAAGCTTTCTTT
CSARGSQGHVKAFF
>TRBV2|TRBJ2-3|NA|TRBD1
TGTGCCAGCGTAAGACAGGGGGGCGCAGATACGCAGTATTTT
CASVRQGGADTQYF
>TRBV28|TRBJ2-3|few|NA
TGTGCCAGCATTGGGGCAGGAAGCACAGATACGCAGTATTTT
CASIGAGSTDTQYF
>TRBV9|TRBJ2-3|medium-sized|TRBD2
TGTGCCAGCAGCCGGACTAGCGGGACAGATACGCAGTATTTT
CASSRTSGTDTQYF
>TRBV7-8|TRBJ2-1|many|NA
TGTGCCAGCAGCCCGAGGCGCCTTTACAATGAGCAGTTCTTC
CASSPRRLYNEQFF
>TRBV19|TRBJ2-1|many|TRBD2
TGTGCCAGTAGTATACGGGCTAGCGGGCTTTACAATGAGCAGTTCTTC
CASSIRASGLYNEQFF
>TRBV7-6|TRBJ2-3|many|TRBD2
TGTGCCAGCAGCTTAGACTTCAGCGGGGCCAGCGGAACTACGCAGTATTTT
CASSLDFSGASGTTQYF
>TRBV29-1|TRBJ2-5|many|TRBD2
TGCAGCGGCGGGAGGCCTCAAGAGACCCAGTACTTC
CSGGRPQETQYF